A few counts support the clone carrying this TCR beta chain. With V trimmed by 4 bases and J by 3 bases, 3 bases remained unmatched. The CDR3 is 14 amino acids. Germline V CDR1 and CDR2: MRHNA, SNTAGT. The sample belongs to a study of cytomegalovirus exposure and HLA in healthy donors. The PCR employed 60 Vbeta primers together with 13 Jbeta primers. Profiling relied on immunoSEQ multiplex PCR, and the TCRdb table lists in-frame clones only, not all of them. The table lists approximately 110,000 clones, roughly 77% of them singletons. The chain joins TRBV6-4 to TRBJ2-3; 8 bases line up with TRBD1. The clonotype originates from a woman in her twenties or thirties in good health and CMV-seronegative. The material sequenced was PBMCs. CDR3 sequence: CASSAQGETDTQYF. CDR3 coding DNA: TGTGCCAGCAGTGCACAGGGGGAAACAGATACGCAGTATTTT.